This T cell receptor beta chain emerged from a study of cytomegalovirus exposure and HLA in healthy donors. The study's findings and limits: A subsequent analysis found that TCR clusters from the first cohort also tended to co-occur in the roughly 120 validation repertoires, with under 95% of cluster scores above 0. A few of the chains that were CMV-associated were confirmed in vitro to be specific for CMV antigens. Most sequenced TCRs were rare (though some public TCRs occurred in many donors).

J lost 6 bases, V lost 9 bases, and 11 bases had no gene match. CDR1 is LNHDA and CDR2 is SQIVND in the germline V gene (reference sequence). The length of the CDR3 is 15 residues. Points on this clone: As yet, its antigen is unknown.

Method: immunoSEQ multiplex PCR; TCRdb's copy keeps in-frame clones and lacks some. The data contain around 80,000 clones, 90% to 97% of them singletons. The donors were part of the validation cohort of some 120 subjects. That cohort was separate from the first cohort, which comprised some 670 subjects. V usage is TRBV19 and J usage is TRBJ2-2; 9 bases are a match to TRBD2. The TCR originated in a woman in her late teens or twenties in good health and CMV-seronegative. Sample: PBMCs. The CDR3 loop reads CASTIAGVAAGELFF. The CDR3 DNA follows: TGTGCCAGCACCATAGCGGGAGTCGCGGCCGGGGAGCTGTTTTTT.